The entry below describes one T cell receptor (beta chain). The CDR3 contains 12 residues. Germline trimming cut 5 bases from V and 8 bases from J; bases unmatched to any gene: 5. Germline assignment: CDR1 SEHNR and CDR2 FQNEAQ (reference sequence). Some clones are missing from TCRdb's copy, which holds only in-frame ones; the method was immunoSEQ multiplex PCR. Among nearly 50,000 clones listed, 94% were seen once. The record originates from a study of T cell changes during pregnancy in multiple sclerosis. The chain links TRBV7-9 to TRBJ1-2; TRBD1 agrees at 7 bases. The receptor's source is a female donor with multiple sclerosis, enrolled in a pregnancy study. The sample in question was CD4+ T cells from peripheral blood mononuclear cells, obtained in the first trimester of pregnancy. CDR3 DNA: TGTGCCAGCAGCGCCACAGGGGAGGGCTACACCTTC. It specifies CASSATGEGYTF.